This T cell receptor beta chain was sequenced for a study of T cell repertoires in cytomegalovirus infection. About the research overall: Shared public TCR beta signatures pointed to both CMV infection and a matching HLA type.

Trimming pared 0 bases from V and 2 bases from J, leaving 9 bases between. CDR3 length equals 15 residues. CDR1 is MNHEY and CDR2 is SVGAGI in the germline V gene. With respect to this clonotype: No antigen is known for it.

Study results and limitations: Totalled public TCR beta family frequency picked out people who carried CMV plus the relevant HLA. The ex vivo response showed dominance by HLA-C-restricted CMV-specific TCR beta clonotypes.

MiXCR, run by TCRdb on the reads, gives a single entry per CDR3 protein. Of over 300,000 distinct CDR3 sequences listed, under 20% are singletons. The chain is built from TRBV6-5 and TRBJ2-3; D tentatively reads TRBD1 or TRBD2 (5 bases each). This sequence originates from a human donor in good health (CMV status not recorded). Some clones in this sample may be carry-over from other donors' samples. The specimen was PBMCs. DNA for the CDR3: TGTGCCAGCAGTTACTCGGGACGGACCACAGATACGCAGTATTTT. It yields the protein CASSYSGRTTDTQYF.